Listed below are T cell receptor beta chains from one sample, sequenced in a study of a mutant IDH1 vaccine in newly diagnosed glioma. Their antigen targets remain unknown. TCRdb's table, derived via immunoSEQ multiplex PCR, lists solely in-frame clones and lacks some. The sample contains around 56,000 clones, about 81% of which appear only once. This sample comprised PBMCs, obtained from a glioma patient whose treatment included an IDH1 peptide vaccine. The receptors were gathered from a woman between 35 and 50 years old with glioma. Some clones in this sample may be carry-over from other donors' samples. Each CDR3 is given with its conserved first and last residue. D genes are given only for firm matches. Part of the rows lack a size; the others show once, few, many or a class for expanded clones.

V gene,D gene,clone size,J gene,CDR3 protein
TRBV5-1,TRBD2,once,TRBJ2-7,CASSMPSGGYSYEQYF
TRBV9,TRBD1,-,TRBJ2-7,CASGGQGSYEQYF
TRBV11-2,-,-,TRBJ1-5,CASSLFQTGPQHF
TRBV6-1,-,-,TRBJ1-2,CASTQGLEGYTF
TRBV7-2,-,-,TRBJ2-7,CASSLGSPRYEQYF
TRBV2,TRBD2,-,TRBJ2-4,CASSERVAGAVAKNIQYF
TRBV2,-,-,TRBJ1-4,CASSEGGEKLFF
TRBV5-4,TRBD2,-,TRBJ2-5,CASSFRAGKETQYF
TRBV9,-,-,TRBJ2-1,CASSAGLQMPYNEQFF
TRBV11-2,-,-,TRBJ1-1,CASSLGSAGLNTEAFF